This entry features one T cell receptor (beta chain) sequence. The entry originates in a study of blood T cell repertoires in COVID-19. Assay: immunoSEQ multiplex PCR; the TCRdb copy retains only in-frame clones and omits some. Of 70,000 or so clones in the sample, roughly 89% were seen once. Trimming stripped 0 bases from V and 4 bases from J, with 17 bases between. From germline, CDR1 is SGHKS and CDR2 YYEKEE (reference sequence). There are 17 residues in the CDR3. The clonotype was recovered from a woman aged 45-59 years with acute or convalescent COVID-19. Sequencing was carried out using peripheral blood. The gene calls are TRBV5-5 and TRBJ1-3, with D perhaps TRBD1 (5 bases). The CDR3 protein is CASSLVGTRAGGNTIYF. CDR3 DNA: TGTGCCAGCAGCTTGGTCGGCACCAGGGCGGGGGGAAACACCATATATTTT. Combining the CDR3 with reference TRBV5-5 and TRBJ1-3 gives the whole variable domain DAGVTQSPTHLIKTRGQQVTLRCSPISGHKSVSWYQQVLGQGPQFIFQYYEKEERGRGNFPDRFSARQFPNYSSELNVNALLLGDSALYLCASSLVGTRAGGNTIYFGEGSWLTVV.